This record covers a single T cell receptor (beta chain). A history of autoimmune disease or systemic immunosuppression excluded patients. TCRdb's table, derived via immunoSEQ multiplex PCR, lists solely in-frame clones and lacks some. The table records tens of thousands of clones, approximately 90% of them present only once. The data belong to a study of OX40 agonist ivuxolimab in advanced cancers. Trimming removed 3 bases from V and 1 base from J, with 24 bases in between. This CDR3 contains 19 residues. Germline V gives CDR1 LNHDA, CDR2 SQIVND (reference sequence). The chain is built from TRBV19 and TRBJ1-2, with D perhaps TRBD1 (5 bases). The receptor was isolated from an adult with an advanced solid tumor such as melanoma, head and neck, liver or kidney cancer. The source material was CD4+ or CD8+ T cells sorted from blood, sampled in a trial of the OX40 agonist ivuxolimab. CDR3 DNA sequence: TGTGCCAGTAGTATCAGCAGGGCCTTCACTAGTGCATTTAACTATGGCTACACCTTC. Translating it yields CASSISRAFTSAFNYGYTF.